The clone carrying this T cell receptor (beta chain) has just a few counts. The entry originates in a study of blood T cell repertoires in COVID-19. Some clones are missing from TCRdb's copy, which holds only in-frame ones; the method was immunoSEQ multiplex PCR. The sample includes about 170,000 clones, over 80% of them seen just once. Sequencing was carried out using peripheral blood. This receptor was identified in a woman of 80 years or more with COVID-19, enrolled during active disease.

The CDR3 here is CASSAGTSAVQYF. The CDR3 DNA reads as TGTGCCAGCAGTGCTGGGACTAGCGCCGTGCAGTACTTC. The chain links TRBV2 to TRBJ2-7; 10 bases align to TRBD2. This CDR3 region has 13 residues. Per the germline V gene, CDR1 is SNHLY and CDR2 is FYNNEI. Unmatched junction bases numbered 6, after V lost 4 bases and J lost 9 bases.